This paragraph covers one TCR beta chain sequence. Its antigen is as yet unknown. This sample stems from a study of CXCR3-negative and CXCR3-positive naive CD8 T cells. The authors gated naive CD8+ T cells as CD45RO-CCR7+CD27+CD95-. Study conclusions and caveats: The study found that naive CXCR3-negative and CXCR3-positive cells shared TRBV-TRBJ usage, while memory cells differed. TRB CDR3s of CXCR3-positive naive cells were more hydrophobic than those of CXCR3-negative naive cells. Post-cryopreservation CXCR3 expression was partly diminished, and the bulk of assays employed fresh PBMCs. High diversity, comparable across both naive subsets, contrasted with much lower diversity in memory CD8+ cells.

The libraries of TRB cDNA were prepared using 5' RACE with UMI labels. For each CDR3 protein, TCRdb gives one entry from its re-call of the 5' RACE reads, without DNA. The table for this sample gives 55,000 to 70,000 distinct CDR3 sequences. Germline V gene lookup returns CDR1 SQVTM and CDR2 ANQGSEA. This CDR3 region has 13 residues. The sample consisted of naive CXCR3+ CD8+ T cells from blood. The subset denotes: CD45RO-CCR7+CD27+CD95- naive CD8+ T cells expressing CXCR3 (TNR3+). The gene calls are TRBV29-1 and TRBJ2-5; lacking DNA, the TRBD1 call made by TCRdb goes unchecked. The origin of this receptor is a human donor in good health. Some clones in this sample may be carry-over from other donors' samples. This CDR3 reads CSVRQGIQETQYF.